This TCR beta chain is from a study of regulatory T cells in long-lasting Graves disease. Investigators prepared the TCR beta libraries by applying iRepertoire HTBI primers and Arm-PCR of CDR3 regions. MiXCR, run by TCRdb on the multiplex PCR reads, gives a single entry per CDR3 protein. The data hold about 620,000 distinct CDR3 sequences, with roughly 16% observed a single time. The time point: newly diagnosed GD, antithyroid drugs for less than 3 months. Researchers made the TCR library from RNA that was extracted from PBMCs. Patients met American Thyroid Association criteria for Graves' disease. This CDR3 contains 14 residues. CDR1 and CDR2 from the germline V gene are MGHDK and SYGVNS. The V end lost 4 bases, the J end lost 5 bases, and 14 bases lay between the germline ends. This clonotype was counted ten times or more. The data also belong to a second study, concerning T cells in Graves' hyperthyroidism and ophthalmopathy. From that study: Most thyroid-expanded clonotypes above 0.001 were also found in blood.

The material sequenced was peripheral blood mononuclear cells (PBMCs), taken at new diagnosis, from a patient treated with antithyroid drugs. This chain links TRBV25-1 with TRBJ1-1; D possibly corresponds to TRBD1 (5 bases). This clonotype was obtained from a young woman with Graves disease. The CDR3: CASSGDGGGTEAFF. The CDR3 coding sequence is TGTGCCAGCAGTGGGGACGGGGGGGGGACTGAAGCTTTCTTT.